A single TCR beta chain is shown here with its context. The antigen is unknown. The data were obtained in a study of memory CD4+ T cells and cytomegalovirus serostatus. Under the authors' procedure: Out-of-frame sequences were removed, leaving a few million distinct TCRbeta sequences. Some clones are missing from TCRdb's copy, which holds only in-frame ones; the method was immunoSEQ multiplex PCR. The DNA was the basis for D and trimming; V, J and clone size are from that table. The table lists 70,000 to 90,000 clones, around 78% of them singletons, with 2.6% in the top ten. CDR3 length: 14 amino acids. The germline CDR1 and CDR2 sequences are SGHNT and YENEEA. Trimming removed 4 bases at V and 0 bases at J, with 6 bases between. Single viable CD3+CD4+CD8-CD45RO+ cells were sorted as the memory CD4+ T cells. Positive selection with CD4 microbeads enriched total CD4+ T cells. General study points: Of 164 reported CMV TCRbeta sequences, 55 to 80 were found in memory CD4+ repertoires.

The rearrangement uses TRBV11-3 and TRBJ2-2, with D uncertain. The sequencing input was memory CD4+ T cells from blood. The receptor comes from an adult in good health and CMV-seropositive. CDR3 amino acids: CASSYLTNTGELFF. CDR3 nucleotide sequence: TGTGCCAGCAGCTACCTTACGAACACCGGGGAGCTGTTTTTT.